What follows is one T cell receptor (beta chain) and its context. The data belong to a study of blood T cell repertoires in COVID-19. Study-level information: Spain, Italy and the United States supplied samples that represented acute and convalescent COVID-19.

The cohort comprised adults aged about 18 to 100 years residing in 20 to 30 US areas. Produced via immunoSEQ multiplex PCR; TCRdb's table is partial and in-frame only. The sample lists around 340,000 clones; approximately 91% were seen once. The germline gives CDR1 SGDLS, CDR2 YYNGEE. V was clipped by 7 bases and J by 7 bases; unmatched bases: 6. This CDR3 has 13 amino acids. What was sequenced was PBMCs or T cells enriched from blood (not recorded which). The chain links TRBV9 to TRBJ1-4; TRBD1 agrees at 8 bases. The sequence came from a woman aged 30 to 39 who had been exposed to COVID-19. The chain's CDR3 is CASGRGRGEKLFF. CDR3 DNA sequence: TGTGCCAGCGGCAGGGGGCGAGGTGAAAAACTGTTTTTT.